These T cell receptor beta chains were read from a single sample in a study of T cell repertoires in cytomegalovirus infection. No antigen is known for these receptors. MiXCR, applied by TCRdb to the reads, yields one record per CDR3 protein. The table lists some 320,000 distinct CDR3 sequences, almost 30% of them singletons. This material consisted of cultured PBMCs, taken from culture after CMV antigen stimulation. All receptors derive from a human donor in good health (CMV status not recorded). Some clones in this sample may be carry-over from other donors' samples. CDR3s include the opening cysteine and the closing phenylalanine or tryptophan. D genes are given only for firm matches. Clone size is stated in some rows and not others, as once, few, many or a class when expanded.

J | size | D | V | CDR3 | DNA
TRBJ2-1 | few | TRBD2 | TRBV11-1 | CASSQSSGVNEQFF | TGTGCCAGCAGCCAGAGTAGCGGGGTCAATGAGCAGTTCTTC
TRBJ2-7 | - | - | TRBV27 | CASSLRDSTYEQYF | TGTGCCAGCAGTTTAAGAGACAGTACCTACGAGCAGTACTTC
TRBJ2-4 | - | - | TRBV30 | CAWRDWGKNIQYF | TGTGCCTGGAGGGACTGGGGCAAAAACATTCAGTACTTC
TRBJ2-7 | many | - | TRBV7-8 | CASSRSRATAYEQYF | TGTGCCAGCAGCCGAAGTAGGGCTACCGCCTACGAGCAGTACTTC
TRBJ2-7 | - | TRBD2 | TRBV7-2 | CASSLAPSGYEQYF | TGTGCCAGCAGCTTAGCTCCTAGCGGATACGAGCAGTACTTC
TRBJ2-1 | few | TRBD2 | TRBV7-9 | CASSLSQGTSGRTYNEQFF | TGTGCCAGCAGCTTATCGCAAGGAACTAGCGGGAGAACCTACAATGAGCAGTTCTTC
TRBJ2-3 | - | - | TRBV6-8 | CASNTLLEGAGADTQYF | TGTGCCAGCAACACCCTTTTGGAGGGAGCCGGGGCAGATACGCAGTATTTT
TRBJ2-7 | - | TRBD1 | TRBV7-6 | CASSPRGQGTSSYEQYF | TGTGCCAGCAGCCCCCGAGGACAGGGGACCAGCTCCTACGAGCAGTACTTC
TRBJ2-5 | - | - | TRBV7-9 | CASRKQTGETQYF | TGTGCCAGCAGAAAGCAGACCGGAGAGACCCAGTACTTC
TRBJ2-5 | few | - | TRBV7-9 | CASSLGAGPEETQYF | TGTGCCAGCAGCTTAGGGGCGGGCCCCGAAGAGACCCAGTACTTC
TRBJ1-3 | - | - | TRBV5-1 | CASSLGATGNTIYF | TGCGCCAGCAGCTTGGGGGCTACCGGAAACACCATATATTTT
TRBJ1-4 | - | - | TRBV6-5 | CASSYSVMATNEKLFF | TGTGCCAGCAGTTACTCTGTGATGGCAACTAATGAAAAACTGTTTTTT
TRBJ1-1 | - | TRBD1 | TRBV7-8 | CASSPRTGSHTEAFF | TGTGCCAGCAGCCCGAGGACAGGGTCACACACTGAAGCTTTCTTT
TRBJ1-1 | - | - | TRBV12-3/TRBV12-4 | CASKLPRVTEAFF | TGTGCCAGCAAGCTACCCAGGGTTACTGAAGCTTTCTTT
TRBJ2-7 | - | - | TRBV6-5 | CASSYEGLGDYEQYF | TGTGCCAGCAGTTACGAAGGGTTGGGGGACTACGAGCAGTACTTC
TRBJ1-6 | few | - | TRBV6-1 | CASSQVADSPLHF | TGTGCCAGCAGTCAGGTGGCGGATTCACCCCTCCACTTT
TRBJ1-5 | few | - | TRBV19 | CASRHRGNQPQHF | TGTGCCAGCCGTCACAGAGGCAATCAGCCCCAGCATTTT
TRBJ2-1 | - | - | TRBV5-4 | CASSLGPSSYNEQFF | TGTGCCAGCAGCTTGGGTCCTAGCTCCTACAATGAGCAGTTCTTC
TRBJ1-5 | - | TRBD1 | TRBV28 | CASSSGTGDTQPQHF | TGTGCCAGCAGTTCCGGGACAGGGGATACCCAGCCCCAGCATTTT
TRBJ2-5 | few | - | TRBV7-9 | CASSLKAVTYF | TGTGCCAGCAGCTTAAAAGCGGTAACGTACTTC
TRBJ1-2 | - | - | TRBV19 | CASSPGVGEGDYGYTF | TGTGCCAGTAGTCCAGGGGTCGGGGAAGGTGACTATGGCTACACCTTC
TRBJ1-6 | - | - | TRBV4-2 | CASSQDDALPNYNSPLHF | TGTGCCAGCAGCCAAGATGACGCGCTCCCCAACTATAATTCACCCCTCCACTTT
TRBJ2-6 | few | TRBD1 | TRBV7-9 | CASSSPRGDRAYSSGANVLTF | TGTGCCAGCAGCTCTCCTCGCGGGGACAGGGCCTACTCCTCTGGGGCCAACGTCCTGACTTTC
TRBJ2-1 | few | - | TRBV7-3 | CASSTGQGNEQFF | TGTGCCAGCAGCACAGGCCAGGGCAATGAGCAGTTCTTC
TRBJ2-3 | few | TRBD2 | TRBV4-2 | CASSQDFQRERYF | TGTGCCAGCAGCCAAGATTTCCAGCGGGAGAGGTATTTT
TRBJ2-7 | - | - | TRBV12-3/TRBV12-4 | CASSQLSYEQYF | TGTGCCAGCAGCCAACTAAGCTACGAGCAGTACTTC
TRBJ2-7 | - | - | TRBV18 | CASSPGGLNSYEQYF | TGTGCCAGCTCACCGGGGGGCCTCAACTCCTACGAGCAGTACTTC